The T cell receptor (beta chain) under discussion was sequenced for a study of cytomegalovirus exposure and HLA in healthy donors. Study-wide findings and caveats: Published work reported that the classifier diagnosed cytomegalovirus status with high specificity and sensitivity. Among TCR beta chains of equal frequency, HLA-associated ones were more clonally expanded in a later analysis. For most TCR beta V segments, an earlier analysis put the productive rate at about 87% or about 30% of the time. One variant, a missense change in DCLRE1C, was linked in a later analysis to TCR beta V- and J-gene trimming.

Researchers ran the PCR with 60 Vbeta and 13 Jbeta primers. The repertoire was sequenced with immunoSEQ multiplex PCR; TCRdb's copy has only in-frame clones and lacks some. The profile shows some 120,000 clones, about 80% of them singletons. The CDR3 is 14 residues long. About this clone: Its antigen is not identified.

This receptor was identified in a male donor in good health and CMV-seronegative. The chain couples TRBV21-1 to TRBJ2-5; the tabulated D call, TRBD1, remains unverified against the DNA. Matching the DNA end better, TRBJ2-7 makes the J call doubtful. TRBV21-1 is assigned pseudogene status. Sequencing was done on a sample of PBMCs. CDR3 bases: TGTGCCAGCAGCAATTTCCCGGACAAGTACGAGCAGTACTTC. As protein: CASSNFPDKYEQYF.